Listed here are 3 T cell receptor beta chains from one sample, sequenced in a study of blood T cell repertoires in COVID-19. Only in-frame clones appear in the TCRdb table, and some are missing; sequencing was by immunoSEQ multiplex PCR. Found here are over 250,000 clones, 80% to 90% of them singletons; the top ten hold around 9%. The sequencing sample was made of PBMCs or T cells enriched from blood (not recorded which). These TCRs come from a woman younger than 35 who had recovered from COVID-19.

The rearrangement uses TRBV7-9 and TRBJ1-1; perhaps TRBD1 as D (5 bases). Germline V lookup: CDR1 SEHNR, CDR2 FQNEAQ (reference sequence). Trimming pared 3 bases from V and 3 bases from J, leaving 11 bases between. CDR3 length equals 14 residues. The CDR3 DNA reads TGTGCCAGCAGCTTCTGGGGGAGGGACACTGAAGCTTTCTTT. Protein sequence: CASSFWGRDTEAFF.

This clone was seen just once. The chain joins TRBV19 to TRBJ1-1, with D possibly matching TRBD1 (5 bases). The ends were cut back, 4 bases at V and 1 base at J, with 10 bases in the middle. Per the germline V gene, CDR1 is LNHDA and CDR2 is SQIVND (reference sequence). This CDR3 contains 14 residues. The chain's CDR3 is CASSTRQTNTEAFF. The CDR3 nucleotides are TGTGCCAGTAGTACGCGACAGACGAACACTGAAGCTTTCTTT.

The CDR3 sequence: CASNTLPAGGTDTQYF. CDR3 coding DNA: TGCGCCAGCAATACTCTCCCAGCGGGGGGCACAGATACGCAGTATTTT. The gene calls are TRBV5-1 and TRBJ2-3; 8 bases map to TRBD2. The V and J ends lost 6 bases and 1 base, in that order; junction bases with no gene match: 10. The CDR3 totals 16 residues. The V gene's germline CDR1 is SGHRS and CDR2 YFSETQ.